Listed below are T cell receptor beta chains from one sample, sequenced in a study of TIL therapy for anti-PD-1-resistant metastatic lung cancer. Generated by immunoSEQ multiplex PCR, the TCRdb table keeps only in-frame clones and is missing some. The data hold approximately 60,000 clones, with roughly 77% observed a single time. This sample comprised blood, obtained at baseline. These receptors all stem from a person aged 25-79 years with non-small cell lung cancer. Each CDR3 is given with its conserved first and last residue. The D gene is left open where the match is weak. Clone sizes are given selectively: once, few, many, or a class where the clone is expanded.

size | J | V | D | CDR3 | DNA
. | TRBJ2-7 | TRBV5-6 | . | CASSLASGIVEQYF | TGTGCCAGCAGCTTGGCCTCTGGGATCGTCGAGCAGTACTTC
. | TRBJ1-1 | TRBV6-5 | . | CASRLNTEAFF | TGTGCCAGCAGATTGAACACTGAAGCTTTCTTT
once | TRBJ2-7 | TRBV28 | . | CASSLGGVVYEQYF | TGTGCCAGCAGCCTTGGGGGTGTAGTATACGAGCAGTACTTC
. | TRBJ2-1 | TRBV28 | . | CASTAFDQLSDEQFF | TGTGCCAGCACGGCCTTCGACCAACTTTCGGATGAGCAGTTCTTC
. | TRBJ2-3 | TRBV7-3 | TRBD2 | CASSPRGLAGTTDTQYF | TGTGCCAGCAGCCCGAGAGGACTAGCGGGAACCACAGATACGCAGTATTTT
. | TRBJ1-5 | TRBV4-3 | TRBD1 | CASSQDFLPDRGRQPQHF | TGCGCCAGCAGCCAAGATTTTCTTCCCGACAGGGGGCGGCAGCCCCAGCATTTT
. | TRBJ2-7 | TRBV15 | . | CATSREVSYEQYF | TGTGCCACCAGCAGAGAGGTCTCCTACGAGCAGTACTTC
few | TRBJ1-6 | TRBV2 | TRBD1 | CASSRDRVNSPLHF | TGTGCCAGCAGTCGAGACAGGGTCAATTCACCCCTCCACTTT
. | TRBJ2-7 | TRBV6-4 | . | CASSELGTPSYEQYF | TGTGCCAGCAGTGAGCTCGGGACACCCTCCTACGAGCAGTACTTC
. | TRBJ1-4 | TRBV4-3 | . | CASSSRDPATNEKLFF | TGCGCCAGCAGCTCACGGGACCCTGCAACTAATGAAAAACTGTTTTTT
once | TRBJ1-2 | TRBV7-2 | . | CASSLVTGPDGYTF | TGTGCCAGCAGCTTAGTAACCGGGCCGGATGGCTACACCTTC
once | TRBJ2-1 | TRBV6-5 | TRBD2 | CASSPSGGNYNEQFF | TGTGCCAGCAGTCCTAGCGGGGGGAACTACAATGAGCAGTTCTTC
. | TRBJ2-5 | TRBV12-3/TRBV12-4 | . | CASSSRGLETQYF | TGTGCCAGCAGCTCGAGAGGGCTGGAGACCCAGTACTTC
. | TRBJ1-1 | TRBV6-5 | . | CASSYAKPGPEAFF | TGTGCCAGCAGTTATGCGAAGCCGGGCCCTGAAGCTTTCTTT
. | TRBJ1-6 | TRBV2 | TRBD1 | CASSDEPGGAWWDNSPLHF | TGTGCCAGCAGTGATGAGCCAGGGGGTGCTTGGTGGGATAATTCACCCCTCCACTTT
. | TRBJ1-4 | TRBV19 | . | CASSTGTREKLFF | TGTGCCAGTAGTACCGGGACAAGAGAAAAACTGTTTTTT
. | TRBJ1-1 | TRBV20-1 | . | CSASNSAGTEAFF | TGCAGTGCTAGTAACAGCGCGGGCACTGAAGCTTTCTTT
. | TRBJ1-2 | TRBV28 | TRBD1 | CASSPSRGRDRAVGYTF | TGTGCCAGCAGCCCCTCAAGGGGGCGGGACAGGGCGGTCGGCTACACCTTC
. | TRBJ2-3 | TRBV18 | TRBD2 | CASSPSRSGGADTQYF | TGTGCCAGCTCACCGTCTAGGTCGGGAGGCGCAGATACGCAGTATTTT
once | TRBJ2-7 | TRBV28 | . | CASRSGSYEQYF | TGTGCCAGCAGGTCGGGGTCCTACGAGCAGTACTTC
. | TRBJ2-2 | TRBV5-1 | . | CASSFDSANTGELFF | TGCGCCAGCAGCTTTGACAGCGCGAACACCGGGGAGCTGTTTTTT
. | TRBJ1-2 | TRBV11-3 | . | CASSLSTVNYGYTF | TGTGCCAGCAGCTTGTCCACAGTTAACTATGGCTACACCTTC
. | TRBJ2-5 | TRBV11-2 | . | CASSFGGLGPQYF | TGTGCCAGCAGCTTCGGCGGGCTCGGGCCCCAGTACTTC
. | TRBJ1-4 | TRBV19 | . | CASSTGVLQSNEKLFF | TGTGCCAGTAGTACCGGGGTTCTGCAGTCTAATGAAAAACTGTTTTTT
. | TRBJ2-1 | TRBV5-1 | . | CASSLGGRNEQFF | TGCGCCAGCAGCTTGGGGGGGCGAAATGAGCAGTTCTTC
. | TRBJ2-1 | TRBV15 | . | CATSRAIVYNEQFF | TGTGCCACCAGCAGAGCTATAGTCTACAATGAGCAGTTCTTC
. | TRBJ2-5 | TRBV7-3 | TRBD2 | CASSPGGLETQYF | TGTGCCAGCAGCCCCGGGGGGTTAGAGACCCAGTACTTC
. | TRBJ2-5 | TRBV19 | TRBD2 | CASSSLPGGLAGNQETQYF | TGTGCCAGTAGTTCTCTTCCAGGGGGACTAGCGGGAAACCAAGAGACCCAGTACTTC
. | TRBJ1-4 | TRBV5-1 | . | CASSLLVGATNEKLFF | TGCGCCAGCAGCTTGTTAGTAGGGGCCACTAATGAAAAACTGTTTTTT
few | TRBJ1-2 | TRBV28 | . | CASSRSGFYGYTF | TGTGCCAGCAGTCGGTCAGGGTTCTATGGCTACACCTTC
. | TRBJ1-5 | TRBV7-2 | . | CASSPMGRNSNQPQHF | TGTGCCAGCAGCCCCATGGGCAGGAATAGCAATCAGCCCCAGCATTTT
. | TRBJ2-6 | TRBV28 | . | CASSLKGLGSGANVLTF | TGTGCCAGCAGTTTAAAGGGACTTGGGTCTGGGGCCAACGTCCTGACTTTC
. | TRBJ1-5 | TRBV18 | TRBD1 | CASSNGQDQPQHF | TGTGCCAGCTCAAATGGACAGGATCAGCCCCAGCATTTT
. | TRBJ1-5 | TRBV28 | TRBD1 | CASTQDRASNQPQHF | TGTGCCAGCACCCAAGACAGGGCAAGCAATCAGCCCCAGCATTTT
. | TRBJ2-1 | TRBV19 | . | CASSIDERTLYNEQFF | TGTGCCAGTAGTATAGATGAGCGGACACTATACAATGAGCAGTTCTTC
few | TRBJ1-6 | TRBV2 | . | CASSGQGNSPLHF | TGTGCCAGCAGTGGTCAGGGTAATTCACCCCTCCACTTT
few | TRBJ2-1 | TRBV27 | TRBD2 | CASSWGLLNEQFF | TGTGCCAGCAGTTGGGGACTACTCAATGAGCAGTTCTTC
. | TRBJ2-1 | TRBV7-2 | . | CASRPEYNEQFF | TGTGCCAGCAGGCCGGAGTACAATGAGCAGTTCTTC
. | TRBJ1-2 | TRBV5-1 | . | CASSLAPNYGYTF | TGCGCCAGCAGCTTGGCCCCGAACTATGGCTACACCTTC
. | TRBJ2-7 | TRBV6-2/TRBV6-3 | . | CASSSLTRSYEQYF | TGTGCCAGCAGTTCCCTGACTAGATCCTACGAGCAGTACTTC
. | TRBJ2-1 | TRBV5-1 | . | CASSLGQAYSYNEQFF | TGCGCCAGCAGCTTGGGACAGGCGTACTCCTACAATGAGCAGTTCTTC
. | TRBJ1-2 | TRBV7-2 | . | CASSPAAGVRAVTF | TGTGCCAGCAGCCCCGCGGCAGGAGTGAGAGCCGTCACCTTC
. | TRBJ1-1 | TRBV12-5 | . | CASGLGQAPYEAFF | TGTGCTAGTGGTTTGGGTCAGGCACCTTACGAAGCTTTCTTT
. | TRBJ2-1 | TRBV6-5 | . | CASSYTGGYNEQFF | TGTGCCAGCAGTTACACCGGAGGCTACAATGAGCAGTTCTTC
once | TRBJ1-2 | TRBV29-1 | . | CSVEEGVGLYTF | TGCAGCGTTGAAGAAGGGGTCGGACTCTACACCTTC
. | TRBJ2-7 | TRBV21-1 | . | CASSKVLAGNYEQYF | TGTGCCAGCAGCAAAGTACTAGCGGGAAACTACGAGCAGTACTTC
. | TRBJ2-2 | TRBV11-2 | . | CASSLSTGELFF | TGTGCCAGCAGCTTATCCACCGGGGAGCTGTTTTTT
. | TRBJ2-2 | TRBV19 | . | CASSRGGPNTGELFF | TGTGCCAGTAGCAGAGGAGGACCTAACACCGGGGAGCTGTTTTTT
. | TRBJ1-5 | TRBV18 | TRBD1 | CASSSGQGPYSNQPQHF | TGTGCCAGCTCATCGGGACAGGGACCCTATAGCAATCAGCCCCAGCATTTT
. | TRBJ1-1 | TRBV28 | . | CASSLSPGGLTEAFF | TGTGCCAGCAGTTTATCTCCCGGGGGGCTTACTGAAGCTTTCTTT
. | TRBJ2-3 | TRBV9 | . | CASSAQGPDTQYF | TGTGCCAGCAGCGCGCAGGGCCCAGATACGCAGTATTTT
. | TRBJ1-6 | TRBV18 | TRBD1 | CASSPLGTGGNSPLHF | TGTGCCAGCTCACCATTAGGGACAGGGGGAAATTCACCCCTCCACTTT
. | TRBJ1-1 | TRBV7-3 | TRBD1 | CASSRDRDTEAFF | TGTGCCAGCAGCCGTGACAGGGACACTGAAGCTTTCTTT
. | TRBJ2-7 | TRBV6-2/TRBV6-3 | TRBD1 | CASSYSRGRFHEQYF | TGTGCCAGCAGTTACTCGAGGGGGCGCTTCCACGAGCAGTACTTC
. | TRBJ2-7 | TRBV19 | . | CASSTLQDSYEQYF | TGTGCCAGTAGTACCTTACAGGACTCCTACGAGCAGTACTTC